This entry concerns a single TCR beta chain. This entry comes from a study of blood T cell repertoires in COVID-19. The overall study: From T cells, B-cell-depleted T cells, or PBMCs came the material, which was cDNA or gDNA.

Produced via immunoSEQ multiplex PCR; TCRdb's table is partial and in-frame only. The table has some 170,000 clones, approximately 93% seen once; the top ten hold just under 2%. V was clipped by 5 bases and J by 5 bases; unmatched bases: 4. Per germline, CDR1 KGHSH and CDR2 LQKENI. The CDR3 runs to 13 residues. The receptor's source is a woman aged 55 to 70 with COVID-19, enrolled during active disease. Input material: peripheral blood. The chain recombines TRBV18 with TRBJ2-5; 8 nucleotides match TRBD1. The CDR3 coding sequence is TGTGCCAGCTCAAGGACAGGGCGGGAGACCCAGTACTTC. This encodes CASSRTGRETQYF. The full variable domain, with the rest looked up from reference TRBV18 and TRBJ2-5, is NAGVMQNPRHLVRRRGQEARLRCSPMKGHSHVYWYRQLPEEGLKFMVYLQKENIIDESGMPKERFSAEFPKEGPSILRIQQVVRGDSAAYFCASSRTGRETQYFGPGTRLLVL.